Presented here are 8 T cell receptor beta chains from one specimen sequenced in a study of blood T cell repertoires in COVID-19. Sequencing used immunoSEQ multiplex PCR; TCRdb keeps in-frame clones, though not all of them. The data contain around 60,000 clones, approximately 77% of them singletons. The sample taken for sequencing was peripheral blood. All receptors come from a woman between 65 and 79 years old with COVID-19, enrolled during active disease.

V is TRBV9 and J is TRBJ1-3; possibly TRBD1 for D (6 bases). The V end was cut by 3 bases, the J end by 2 bases, with 18 bases between. Germline loops: CDR1 SGDLS, CDR2 YYNGEE. The CDR3 is 17 residues long. CDR3: CASSARGEGGTGNTIYF. CDR3 nucleotides: TGTGCCAGCAGCGCGAGGGGTGAGGGGGGGACTGGAAACACCATATATTTT.

The V and J genes are TRBV19 and TRBJ1-2; D call uncertain. Germline V gene sequence: CDR1 LNHDA, CDR2 SQIVND (reference sequence). Deletions cut 3 bases from V and 5 bases from J, with 13 bases between. This CDR3 is 14 amino acids long. The CDR3 reads CASSIRRSSYGYTF. CDR3 coding DNA: TGTGCCAGTAGTATTCGGAGAAGTTCGTATGGCTACACCTTC.

The rearrangement links TRBV7-8 to TRBJ1-1; no firm D call. The CDR3 length is 16 residues. V was shortened by 1 base and J by 4 bases, with 16 bases between the two germline ends. Germline lookup yields CDR1 SGHVS and CDR2 FQNEAQ. CDR3 coding DNA: TGTGCCAGCAGCTTAGAGGGCGGGCAGTGGGCCACTGAAGCTTTCTTT. This encodes CASSLEGGQWATEAFF.

J is TRBJ2-2 and V is TRBV18; possibly TRBD2 for D (5 bases). CDR1 is KGHSH, CDR2 LQKENI, per germline. The CDR3 totals 15 residues. V lost 3 bases to trimming and J lost 4 bases, with 12 bases between them. The CDR3 sequence: CASSPSVAGTGELFF. The CDR3, as DNA: TGTGCCAGCTCACCTAGCGTGGCGGGCACCGGGGAGCTGTTTTTT.

The chain joins TRBV9 to TRBJ1-6; 8 nucleotides align to TRBD1. The CDR3 consists of 15 residues. The junction had 1 base not matched to a gene; V was cut back by 0 bases and J by 5 bases. Per germline, CDR1 SGDLS and CDR2 YYNGEE. CDR3 amino acids: CASSVAQGDNSPLHF. The DNA for the CDR3 is TGTGCCAGCAGCGTAGCACAGGGGGATAATTCACCCCTCCACTTT. The whole variable domain, remainder taken from reference TRBV9 and TRBJ1-6, is DSGVTQTPKHLITATGQRVTLRCSPRSGDLSVYWYQQSLDQGLQFLIQYYNGEERAKGNILERFSAQQFPDLHSELNLSSLELGDSALYFCASSVAQGDNSPLHFGNGTRLTVT.

The sample holds many counts of this clone. The DNA of the CDR3 is TGCAGCGTTGTAGTTTGGGCAGCAAGCAACACTGAAGCTTTCTTT. Protein product: CSVVVWAASNTEAFF. J is TRBJ1-1 and V is TRBV29-1; no clear D gene. The germline V and J ends were trimmed by 4 bases and 2 bases, with 17 bases remaining between them. CDR3 size: 15 residues. Germline V lookup: CDR1 SQVTM, CDR2 ANQGSEA.

This chain connects TRBV4-3 to TRBJ1-4, with unresolved D. The CDR3 sequence is 16 residues long. The V end was cut by 2 bases, the J end by 3 bases, with 13 bases between. Germline V lookup: CDR1 LGHNA, CDR2 YSLEER. This chain's CDR3 is CASSQSDTTPNEKLFF. The CDR3 DNA is TGCGCCAGCAGCCAATCCGACACCACCCCTAATGAAAAACTGTTTTTT.

This chain joins TRBV5-4 and TRBJ2-3, with a possible D match to TRBD1 (7 bases). V lost 3 bases and J 4 bases, leaving 30 bases between the germline ends. This CDR3 spans 20 amino acids. Germline V gives CDR1 SGHNT, CDR2 YYREEE (reference sequence). The DNA of the CDR3 is TGTGCCAGCAGCTCCATGTCCGGGGCAGGGGGAGGATGGAGCCCAGATACGCAGTATTTT. It specifies CASSSMSGAGGGWSPDTQYF. Complete variable domain (other parts from reference TRBV5-4 and TRBJ2-3): ETGVTQSPTHLIKTRGQQVTLRCSSQSGHNTVSWYQQALGQGPQFIFQYYREEENGRGNFPPRFSGLQFPNYSSELNVNALELDDSALYLCASSSMSGAGGGWSPDTQYFGPGTRLTVL.